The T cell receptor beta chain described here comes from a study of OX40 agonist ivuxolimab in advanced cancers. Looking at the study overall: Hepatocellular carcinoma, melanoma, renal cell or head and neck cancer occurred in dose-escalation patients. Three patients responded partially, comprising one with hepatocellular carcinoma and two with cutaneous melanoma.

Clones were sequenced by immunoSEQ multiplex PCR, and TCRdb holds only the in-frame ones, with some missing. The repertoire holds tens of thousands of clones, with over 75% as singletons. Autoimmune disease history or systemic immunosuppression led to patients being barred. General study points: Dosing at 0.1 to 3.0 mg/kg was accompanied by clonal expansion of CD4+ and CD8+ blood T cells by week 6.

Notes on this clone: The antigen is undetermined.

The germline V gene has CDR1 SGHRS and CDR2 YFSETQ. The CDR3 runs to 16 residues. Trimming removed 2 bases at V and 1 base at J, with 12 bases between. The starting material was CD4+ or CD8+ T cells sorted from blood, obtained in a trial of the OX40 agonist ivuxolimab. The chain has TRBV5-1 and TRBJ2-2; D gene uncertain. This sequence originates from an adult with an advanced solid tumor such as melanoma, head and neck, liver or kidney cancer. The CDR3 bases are TGCGCCAGCAGCTTCAATCCTTTAGGGAACACCGGGGAGCTGTTTTTT. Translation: CASSFNPLGNTGELFF. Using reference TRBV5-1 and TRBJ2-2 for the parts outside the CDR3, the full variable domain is KAGVTQTPRYLIKTRGQQVTLSCSPISGHRSVSWYQQTPGQGLQFLFEYFSETQRNKGNFPGRFSGRQFSNSRSEMNVSTLELGDSALYLCASSFNPLGNTGELFFGEGSRLTVL.